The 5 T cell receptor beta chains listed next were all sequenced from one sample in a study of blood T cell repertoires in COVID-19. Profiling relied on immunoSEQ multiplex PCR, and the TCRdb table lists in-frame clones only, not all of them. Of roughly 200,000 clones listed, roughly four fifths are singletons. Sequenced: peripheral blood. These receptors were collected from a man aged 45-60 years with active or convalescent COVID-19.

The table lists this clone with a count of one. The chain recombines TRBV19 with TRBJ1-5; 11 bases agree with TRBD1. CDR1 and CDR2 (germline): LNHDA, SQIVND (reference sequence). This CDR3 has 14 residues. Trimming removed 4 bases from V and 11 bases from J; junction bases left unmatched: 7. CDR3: CASSSGTGGAAQHF. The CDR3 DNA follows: TGTGCCAGTAGTAGTGGGACAGGGGGAGCAGCCCAGCATTTT.

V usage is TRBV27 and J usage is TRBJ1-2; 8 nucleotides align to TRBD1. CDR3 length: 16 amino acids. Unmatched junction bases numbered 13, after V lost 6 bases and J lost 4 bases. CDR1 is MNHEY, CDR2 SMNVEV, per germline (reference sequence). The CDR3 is CASSNEGRGRGYGYTF. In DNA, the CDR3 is TGTGCCAGCAGCAATGAGGGCAGGGGGCGCGGCTATGGCTACACCTTC.

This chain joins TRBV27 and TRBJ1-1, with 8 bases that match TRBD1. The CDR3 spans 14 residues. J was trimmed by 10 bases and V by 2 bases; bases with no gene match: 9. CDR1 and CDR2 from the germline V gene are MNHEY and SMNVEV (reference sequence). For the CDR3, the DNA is TGTGCCAGCAGTTTACCCGCCGGACAGGGACCAGCTTTCTTT. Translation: CASSLPAGQGPAFF.

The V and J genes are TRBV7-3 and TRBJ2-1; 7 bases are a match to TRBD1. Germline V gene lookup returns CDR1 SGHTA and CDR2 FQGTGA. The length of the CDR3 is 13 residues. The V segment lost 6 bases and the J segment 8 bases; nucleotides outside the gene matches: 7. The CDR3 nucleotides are TGTGCCAGCAGGTTACAGGGGAGACATGAGCAGTTCTTC. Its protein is CASRLQGRHEQFF.

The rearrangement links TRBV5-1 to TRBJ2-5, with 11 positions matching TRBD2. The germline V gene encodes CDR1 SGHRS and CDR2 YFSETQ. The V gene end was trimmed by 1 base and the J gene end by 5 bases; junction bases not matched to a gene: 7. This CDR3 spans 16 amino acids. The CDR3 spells CASSLLSGGAFETQYF. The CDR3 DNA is TGCGCCAGCAGCTTGCTTAGCGGGGGGGCCTTTGAGACCCAGTACTTC.